The 32 T cell receptor beta chains below come from one sample, sequenced in a study of Ad26.COV2.S vaccination and SARS-CoV-2 variants. Treatment specified: around 19 received Ad26.COV2.S at low or high dose, single or two shots; roughly five received placebo; per-sample allocation not given. On day 63 after the first injection, vaccine and placebo recipients gave samples. Assay: immunoSEQ multiplex PCR; the TCRdb copy retains only in-frame clones and omits some. Of 300,000 to 350,000 clones in the sample, approximately 80% were seen once. Material: peripheral blood, obtained in a trial of Ad26.COV2.S vaccine versus placebo. These receptors all come from a person between 18 and 65 years old who received the Ad26.COV2.S COVID-19 vaccine or a placebo.

This chain links TRBV5-1 with TRBJ1-1; D gene unclear. The CDR3 totals 15 residues. Germline V gene lookup returns CDR1 SGHRS and CDR2 YFSETQ. V lost 0 bases and J lost 1, with 10 bases in between. This chain's CDR3 is CASSLGSPENTEAFF. The CDR3 coding sequence is TGCGCCAGCAGCTTGGGGTCGCCCGAGAACACTGAAGCTTTCTTT.

This clone was found once. The J gene is TRBJ1-1, the V gene TRBV14; D gene unclear. Germline CDR1 is SGHDN and CDR2 is FVKESK. Trimming stripped 4 bases from V and 3 bases from J, with 12 bases between. The CDR3 covers 14 residues. As DNA, the CDR3 is TGTGCCAGCAGCCTTGGAAGTGGGGACACTGAAGCTTTCTTT. Encoded protein: CASSLGSGDTEAFF. Full variable domain (missing parts from reference TRBV14 and TRBJ1-1): EAGVTQFPSHSVIEKGQTVTLRCDPISGHDNLYWYRRVMGKEIKFLLHFVKESKQDESGMPNNRFLAERTGGTYSTLKVQPAELEDSGVYFCASSLGSGDTEAFFGQGTRLTVV.

This clone was seen only once. This chain uses TRBV7-2 with TRBJ2-1; D unclear. Trimming shortened V by 6 bases and J by 8 bases, and 14 bases separated the two germline ends. CDR1 is SGHTA, CDR2 FQGNSA, per germline. The length of the CDR3 is 13 residues. The CDR3 spells CASRETVWDEQFF. The CDR3 nucleotides read TGTGCCAGCAGGGAGACGGTCTGGGATGAGCAGTTCTTC.

This chain joins TRBV15 and TRBJ1-2; D not certain. Germline values: CDR1 LNHNV, CDR2 YYDKDF (reference sequence). The CDR3 has 15 residues. Trimming cost V 4 bases and J 2 bases, with 14 bases left between them. The DNA for the CDR3 is TGTGCCACCAGCACTTCTCACAGCGTAAACTATGGCTACACCTTC. It specifies CATSTSHSVNYGYTF.

The rearrangement joins TRBV25-1 to TRBJ2-6, with no clear D. Trimming left V 5 bases short and J 1 base short, with 15 bases between. Germline CDR1 reads MGHDK; CDR2 reads SYGVNS. The CDR3 is 17 residues long. The DNA of the CDR3 is TGTGCCAGCAGTTCCCGATCTTTTAGTTCTGGGGCCAACGTCCTGACTTTC. Its translation is CASSSRSFSSGANVLTF.

The chain carries TRBV28 and TRBJ2-7; tentatively, D is TRBD1 (6 bases). V was clipped by 5 bases and J by 7 bases, with 15 bases between them. CDR3 length: 13 residues. Germline loops: CDR1 MDHEN, CDR2 SYDVKM. CDR3 in DNA: TGTGCCAGCAGTCCGACAGGTCTGCGAGAGCAGTACTTC. Translated: CASSPTGLREQYF.

The chain is built from TRBV27 and TRBJ2-3; D gene uncertain. The CDR3 contains 12 residues. V lost 3 bases and J 1 base, leaving 2 bases between the germline ends. CDR1 and CDR2 from the germline V gene are MNHEY and SMNVEV (reference sequence). CDR3 protein: CASSFRTDTQYF. In DNA form, the CDR3 reads TGTGCCAGCAGTTTTCGCACAGATACGCAGTATTTT.

The CDR3 coding sequence is TGCGCCAGCAGCTCAGACCGGTCCCCCGAGTTCTTC. Amino acids: CASSSDRSPEFF. The rearrangement links TRBV5-1 to TRBJ2-1; D gene uncertain. The CDR3 totals 12 residues. V lost 3 bases to trimming and J lost 14 bases, with 15 bases between them. Germline V lookup: CDR1 SGHRS, CDR2 YFSETQ.

The chain links TRBV2 to TRBJ2-5; D is unclear. This CDR3 has 12 amino acids. The germline gives CDR1 SNHLY, CDR2 FYNNEI. The V and J ends lost 0 bases and 4 bases respectively, with 3 bases between them. The CDR3 is CASSEAIETQYF. The CDR3 nucleotides read TGTGCCAGCAGTGAAGCGATAGAGACCCAGTACTTC.

The chain links TRBV11-3 to TRBJ2-5, with 10 bases that match TRBD2. The CDR3 contains 17 residues. Per the germline V gene, CDR1 is SGHNT and CDR2 is YENEEA. The V and J ends lost 0 bases and 7 bases, in that order; junction bases with no gene match: 11. The CDR3 DNA sequence: TGTGCCAGCAGCTTAGATACTAGCGGGGTACCCTTAGGGACCCAGTACTTC. Amino acids: CASSLDTSGVPLGTQYF.

The table lists this clone with many counts. The rearrangement joins TRBV11-3 to TRBJ2-1; 9 nucleotides align to TRBD2. J gave up 2 bases and V 4 bases, and 6 bases lay outside the gene matches. The germline gives CDR1 SGHNT, CDR2 YENEEA. This CDR3 has 16 amino acids. The CDR3 nucleotides are TGTGCCAGCAGCTCCCTAGCGGGGTCCGCCTACAATGAGCAGTTCTTC. Residues: CASSSLAGSAYNEQFF.

This clone was detected only once. The V and J genes are TRBV13 and TRBJ2-1, with unresolved D. Germline CDR1 and CDR2: PRHDT and FYEKMQ (reference sequence). Trimming removed 5 bases at V and 5 bases at J, with 19 bases between. CDR3 length equals 16 residues. In DNA form, the CDR3 reads TGTGCCAGCAGCCAACCGAAAAGAGTTCGCGACAATGAGCAGTTCTTC. Translating gives CASSQPKRVRDNEQFF.

The gene calls are TRBV2 and TRBJ1-3; weak D call: TRBD1 (5 bases). Germline-derived CDR1 and CDR2 are SNHLY and FYNNEI. There are 17 residues in the CDR3. The V end was cut by 6 bases, the J end by 4 bases, with 22 bases between. As DNA, the CDR3 is TGTGCCAGCAGCGCAATAGGGTCCCCCGGGACCGGAAACACCATATATTTT. This encodes CASSAIGSPGTGNTIYF.

This chain uses TRBV4-2 with TRBJ2-3; maybe TRBD2 (6 bases). V lost 5 bases, J lost 1 base, and 16 bases lay in between. Germline V gives CDR1 LGHNA, CDR2 YNFKEQ. This CDR3 comprises 16 residues. CDR3 protein: CASSSPARGGTDTQYF. The DNA of the CDR3 is TGTGCCAGCAGCTCCCCTGCTCGCGGGGGCACAGATACGCAGTATTTT.

The V and J genes are TRBV7-8 and TRBJ2-1; 13 nucleotides agree with TRBD2. The trim removed 3 bases at V and 4 bases at J, leaving 12 bases unmatched. This CDR3 contains 19 residues. The germline CDR1 and CDR2 sequences are SGHVS and FQNEAQ. The CDR3 sequence: CASSFRRGGLAGRYNEQFF. In nucleotides, the CDR3 is TGTGCCAGCAGCTTTCGTCGGGGGGGACTAGCGGGACGTTACAATGAGCAGTTCTTC. Full variable domain (rest looked up from reference TRBV7-8 and TRBJ2-1): GAGVSQSPRYKVAKRGQDVALRCDPISGHVSLFWYQQALGQGPEFLTYFQNEAQLDKSGLPSDRFFAERPEGSVSTLKIQRTQQEDSAVYLCASSFRRGGLAGRYNEQFFGPGTRLTVL.

This clone has a single count. The gene calls are TRBV6-6 and TRBJ1-1, with no clear D. Germline V lookup: CDR1 MNHNY, CDR2 SVGAGI (reference sequence). There are 12 residues in the CDR3. The ends were cut back, 7 bases at V and 1 base at J, with 7 bases in the middle. DNA of the CDR3: TGTGCCAGCACCCAAAGGAACACTGAAGCTTTCTTT. This sequence encodes CASTQRNTEAFF.

The chain couples TRBV5-1 to TRBJ1-2, with 7 bases aligning to TRBD1. This CDR3 region has 15 residues. V trimming: 3 bases; J trimming: 4 bases; junction bases outside the gene matches: 9. Germline V gene data show CDR1 as SGHRS and CDR2 as YFSETQ. CDR3 region: CASSSFDREGYGYTF. Written as DNA, the CDR3 is TGCGCCAGCAGCTCTTTCGACAGGGAGGGCTATGGCTACACCTTC.

This rearrangement joins TRBV28 to TRBJ1-5; tentative D call: TRBD1 (5 bases). In germline, CDR1 is MDHEN, CDR2 SYDVKM. V was pared by 3 bases and J by 7 bases, with 13 bases between. This CDR3 spans 14 amino acids. The DNA for the CDR3 is TGTGCCAGCAGTTTTCGGGACGGGATACAGCCCCAGCATTTT. It yields the protein CASSFRDGIQPQHF.

This clone was seen a few times. The V and J genes are TRBV4-2 and TRBJ2-3; 7 bases line up with TRBD2. In germline, CDR1 is LGHNA, CDR2 YNFKEQ. V shed 0 bases and J 5 bases; nucleotides not matched to a gene: 8. This CDR3 has 16 residues. The CDR3 DNA reads TGTGCCAGCAGCCAAGATCAAGGGGCGGGGGTAGATACGCAGTATTTT. It codes for CASSQDQGAGVDTQYF.

CDR3 DNA: TGTGCCACCAGCATATGGGGGTCTATTACGCAGTATTTT. It encodes CATSIWGSITQYF. This chain uses TRBV15 with TRBJ2-3, with D perhaps being TRBD1 or TRBD2 (5 bases each). With 4 bases removed from V and 8 bases from J, the gap between germline ends came to 13 bases. The V gene's germline CDR1 is LNHNV and CDR2 YYDKDF (reference sequence). This CDR3 has 13 residues.

V usage is TRBV10-3 and J usage is TRBJ1-1, with 11 bases fitting TRBD1. V gave up 5 bases and J gave up 3 bases; unmatched junction bases: 2. CDR1 ENHRY and CDR2 SYGVKD come from the germline V gene. The CDR3 has 14 residues. The CDR3 coding sequence is TGTGCCATCAGTAGGGGACAGGGGGACACTGAAGCTTTCTTT. Translating it yields CAISRGQGDTEAFF.

This chain joins TRBV11-2 and TRBJ2-7; D might be TRBD1 (5 bases). CDR3 length: 14 residues. CDR1 is SGHAT and CDR2 is FQNNGV in the germline V gene. The V end lost 5 bases, the J end lost 0 bases, and 11 bases lay between the germline ends. Here the CDR3 reads CASSNKDISYEQYF. The DNA of the CDR3 is TGTGCCAGCAGCAATAAGGACATCTCCTACGAGCAGTACTTC.

The chain recombines TRBV30 with TRBJ1-1; D is unresolved. Looked up from germline, CDR1 is GTSNPN and CDR2 is SVGIG (reference sequence). Trimming removed 2 bases from V and 1 base from J, with 8 bases in between. The CDR3 has 13 amino acids. CDR3 sequence (DNA): TGTGCCTGGAGTCCAGGTCCGAACACTGAAGCTTTCTTT. Its translation: CAWSPGPNTEAFF.

This chain links TRBV24-1 with TRBJ1-2, with D perhaps matching TRBD1 (5 bases). The CDR3 runs 16 residues. V was pared by 3 bases and J by 3 bases, with 16 bases between. CDR1 and CDR2 from the germline V gene are KGHDR and SFDVKD. CDR3 nucleotides: TGTGCCACCAGTGATATGGACACTAGATCGTACTATGGCTACACCTTC. Translated: CATSDMDTRSYYGYTF.

The chain has TRBV27 and TRBJ1-2, with 10 bases fitting TRBD1. V trimming: 3 bases; J trimming: 9 bases; junction bases outside the gene matches: 16. Germline V gives CDR1 MNHEY, CDR2 SMNVEV (reference sequence). CDR3 length equals 17 residues. CDR3 region: CASSFSLSTRDRGSYTF. The CDR3 nucleotides read TGTGCCAGCAGTTTTTCACTTTCAACCCGGGACAGGGGTAGCTACACCTTC.

Only a few counts were recorded for this clone. The chain has TRBV27 and TRBJ2-1; 7 positions agree with TRBD2. The CDR3 is 14 residues long. The V gene end was trimmed by 3 bases and the J gene end by 7 bases; junction bases not matched to a gene: 6. Germline CDR1 and CDR2: MNHEY and SMNVEV (reference sequence). DNA of the CDR3: TGTGCCAGCAGTTTTGAGACTAGCTTGAATGAGCAGTTCTTC. This sequence encodes CASSFETSLNEQFF.

V is TRBV6-4 and J is TRBJ2-3, with D possibly being TRBD1 or TRBD2 (5 bases each). The CDR3 loop spans 15 amino acids. Germline CDR1 is MRHNA and CDR2 is SNTAGT. V shed 0 bases and J shed 0 bases, with 7 bases lying between them. The CDR3: CASSDSGASTDTQYF. In nucleotides, the CDR3 is TGTGCCAGCAGTGACTCCGGGGCTAGCACAGATACGCAGTATTTT.

This clone was counted only a few times. The V and J genes are TRBV11-2 and TRBJ1-1; D is ambiguous. CDR1 SGHAT and CDR2 FQNNGV come from the germline V gene. With 5 bases removed from V and 2 bases from J, the gap between germline ends came to 6 bases. CDR3 length equals 12 residues. This CDR3 reads CASSTLNTEAFF. CDR3 nucleotides: TGTGCCAGCAGCACACTTAACACTGAAGCTTTCTTT.

The chain carries TRBV15 and TRBJ2-5; D is ambiguous. The CDR3 consists of 14 residues. The V gene lost 1 base and the J gene lost 2 bases, with 8 bases spanning the gap. From germline, CDR1 is LNHNV and CDR2 YYDKDF (reference sequence). The CDR3: CATSRASHQETQYF. CDR3 bases: TGTGCCACCAGCAGAGCTTCCCATCAAGAGACCCAGTACTTC.

V and J are TRBV28 and TRBJ1-5, with no clear D. The CDR3 length is 14 residues. The germline V gene has CDR1 MDHEN and CDR2 SYDVKM. V dropped 6 bases and J dropped 2 bases, with 11 bases sitting between them. In DNA, the CDR3 is TGTGCCAGCAGCCTCATAGAGGGCAATCAGCCCCAGCATTTT. This codes for CASSLIEGNQPQHF.

This clone was seen a few times. The chain uses TRBV7-9 and TRBJ2-2; 12 bases map to TRBD2. There are 17 residues in the CDR3. The V segment lost 4 bases and the J segment 1 base; nucleotides outside the gene matches: 4. Germline values: CDR1 SEHNR, CDR2 FQNEAQ (reference sequence). In DNA form, the CDR3 reads TGTGCCAGCAGCTCCACTAGCGGGGGGCGGAACACCGGGGAGCTGTTTTTT. It codes for CASSSTSGGRNTGELFF.

CDR3 sequence (DNA): TGTGCCAGCAGCTTGGCCATTGGACAGACTACATACGAGCAGTACTTC. It codes for CASSLAIGQTTYEQYF. V is TRBV5-4 and J is TRBJ2-7; TRBD1 is a possible D gene (6 bases). Per germline, CDR1 SGHNT and CDR2 YYREEE (reference sequence). V lost 0 bases and J 4 bases, leaving 17 bases between the germline ends. The CDR3 is made up of 16 amino acids.